This T cell receptor (beta chain) was sequenced during a study of T cells in Graves' hyperthyroidism and ophthalmopathy. TCR beta CDR3 regions were amplified from RNA. The HTBI set primed first-round TCR CDR3 RT-PCR. MiXCR, applied by TCRdb to the multiplex PCR reads, yields one record per CDR3 protein. The repertoire holds 450,000 to 600,000 distinct CDR3 sequences, roughly 21% seen once, with roughly 44% in the top ten. Germline CDR1 SSHAT, CDR2 FNYEAQ (reference sequence). This CDR3 spans 13 amino acids. Regarding this clonotype: At one of its ends the junction is not consistent with the germline gene, which may arise from a read error.

Sequenced sample: blood. This receptor was obtained from a man aged 35 to 55 with Graves' ophthalmopathy. The V call is TRBV7-7, the J call TRBJ2-2; the D gene is possibly TRBD2 (6 bases). CDR3 sequence (DNA): TGTGCTAGCAGCCGGGACTTTTCCGGGGAGCTGTTTTTT. This gives the protein CASSRDFSGELFF.